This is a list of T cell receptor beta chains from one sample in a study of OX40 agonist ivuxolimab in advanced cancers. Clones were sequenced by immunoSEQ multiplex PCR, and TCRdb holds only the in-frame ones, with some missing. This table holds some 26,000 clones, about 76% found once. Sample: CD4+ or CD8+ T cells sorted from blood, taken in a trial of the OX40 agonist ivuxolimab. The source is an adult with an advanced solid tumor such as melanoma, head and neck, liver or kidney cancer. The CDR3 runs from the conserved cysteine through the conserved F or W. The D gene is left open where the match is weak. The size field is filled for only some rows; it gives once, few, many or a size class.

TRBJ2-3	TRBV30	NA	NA	CAWSRRGATDTQYF	TGTGCCTGGAGTAGGAGGGGGGCCACAGATACGCAGTATTTT
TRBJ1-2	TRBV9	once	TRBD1	CASSVRHRGRLNYGYTF	TGTGCCAGCAGCGTAAGGCACAGGGGGCGGCTAAACTATGGCTACACCTTC
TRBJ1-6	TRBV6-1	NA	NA	CASSEAGRGARSPLHF	TGTGCCAGCAGTGAAGCCGGTCGGGGGGCGCGATCACCCCTCCACTTT
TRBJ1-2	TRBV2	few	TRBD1	CASRAAETGTGYTF	TGTGCCAGCAGGGCCGCAGAGACAGGGACGGGCTACACCTTC
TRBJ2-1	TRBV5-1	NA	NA	CASSITGRANNEQFF	TGCGCCAGCAGCATTACGGGGCGGGCAAACAATGAGCAGTTCTTC
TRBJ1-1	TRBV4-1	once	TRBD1	CASSQDIVKDRADLNTEAFF	TGCGCCAGCAGCCAAGATATAGTTAAGGACAGGGCAGATTTGAACACTGAAGCTTTCTTT
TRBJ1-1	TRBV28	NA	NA	CAASEEVEAFF	TGTGCCGCCTCCGAGGAGGTTGAAGCTTTCTTT
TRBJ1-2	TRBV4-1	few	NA	CASSYKESYDGYTF	TGCGCCAGCAGCTACAAGGAATCGTATGATGGCTACACCTTC
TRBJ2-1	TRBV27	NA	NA	CASSLSRERHLRQFF	TGTGCCAGCAGTTTATCACGGGAGAGGCATTTGAGGCAGTTCTTC
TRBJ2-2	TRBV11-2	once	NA	CASSPLRDTGELFF	TGTGCCAGCAGCCCGTTGAGGGACACCGGGGAGCTGTTTTTT
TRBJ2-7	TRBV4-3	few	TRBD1	CASSQEIQGIGEQYF	TGCGCCAGCAGCCAAGAAATACAGGGGATCGGCGAGCAGTACTTC
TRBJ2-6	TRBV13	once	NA	CASSLRGSGANVLTF	TGTGCCAGCAGCTTAAGGGGATCTGGGGCCAACGTCCTGACTTTC
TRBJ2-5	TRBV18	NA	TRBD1	CASSPGGTGRKETQYF	TGTGCCAGCTCACCCGGAGGGACAGGAAGAAAAGAGACCCAGTACTTC
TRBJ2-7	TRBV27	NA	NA	CASSATVTYEQYF	TGTGCCAGCAGTGCCACAGTTACCTACGAGCAGTACTTC
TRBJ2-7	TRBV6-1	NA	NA	CASSVSNSYEQYF	TGTGCCAGCAGTGTTAGCAACTCCTACGAGCAGTACTTC
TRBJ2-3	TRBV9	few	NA	CASSVGGETQYF	TGTGCCAGCAGCGTAGGGGGAGAAACGCAGTATTTT
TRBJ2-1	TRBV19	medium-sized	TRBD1	CASSPTGADAFEQFF	TGTGCCAGTAGCCCGACAGGGGCGGACGCTTTCGAGCAGTTCTTC
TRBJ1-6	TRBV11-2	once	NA	CASSLETAISPLHF	TGTGCCAGCAGCTTAGAGACAGCTATTTCACCCCTCCACTTT
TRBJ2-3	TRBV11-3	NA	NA	CASSLGFTDTQYF	TGTGCCAGCAGCCTAGGGTTCACAGATACGCAGTATTTT
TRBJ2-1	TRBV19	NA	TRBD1	CASSVTWTGGNEQFF	TGTGCCAGTAGTGTAACCTGGACAGGGGGCAATGAGCAGTTCTTC
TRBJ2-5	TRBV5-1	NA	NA	CASSSLQVQETQYF	TGCGCCAGCAGCTCTTTACAGGTACAAGAGACCCAGTACTTC
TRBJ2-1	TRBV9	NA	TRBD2	CASSDPAGGLGNEQFF	TGTGCCAGCAGCGACCCAGCGGGGGGGCTGGGGAATGAGCAGTTCTTC
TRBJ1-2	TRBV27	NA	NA	CASSRGGFAIFGYTF	TGTGCCAGCAGTCGGGGGGGGTTTGCTATTTTTGGCTACACCTTC
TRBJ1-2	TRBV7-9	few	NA	CASSSARGYTF	TGTGCCAGCAGCTCGGCGAGAGGCTACACCTTC
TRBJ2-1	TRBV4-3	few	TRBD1	CASTLRDRDGEQFF	TGCGCCAGCACACTCCGGGACAGGGACGGTGAGCAGTTCTTC
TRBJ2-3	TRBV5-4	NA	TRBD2	CAIQTSGSTDTQYF	TGTGCCATCCAGACTAGCGGGAGTACAGATACGCAGTATTTT
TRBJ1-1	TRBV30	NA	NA	CAWSVGRLRNTEAFF	TGTGCCTGGAGTGTAGGGCGTCTTCGGAACACTGAAGCTTTCTTT
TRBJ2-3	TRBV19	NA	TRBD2	CASSPAFGGGDADTQYF	TGTGCCAGTAGTCCCGCCTTCGGGGGAGGGGACGCAGATACGCAGTATTTT
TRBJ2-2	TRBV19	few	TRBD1	CASSIEAGGWTGELFF	TGTGCCAGTAGTATAGAAGCAGGGGGTTGGACCGGGGAGCTGTTTTTT
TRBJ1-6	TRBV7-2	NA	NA	CASSLDRVASPLHF	TGTGCCAGCAGCTTAGACAGGGTTGCTTCACCCCTCCACTTT
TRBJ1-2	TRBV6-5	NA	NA	CASTRGRGTYGYTF	TGTGCCAGCACCCGGGGGAGGGGAACATATGGCTACACCTTC
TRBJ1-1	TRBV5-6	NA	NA	CASCRPDTEAFF	TGTGCCAGCTGCCGTCCGGACACTGAAGCTTTCTTT
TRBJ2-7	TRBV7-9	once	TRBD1	CASSIGTVGYEQYF	TGTGCCAGCAGCATCGGGACAGTGGGCTACGAGCAGTACTTC
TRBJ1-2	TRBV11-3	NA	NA	CASSLGVRGYTF	TGTGCCAGCAGCTTAGGCGTTAGGGGCTACACCTTC
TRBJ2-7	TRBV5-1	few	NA	CASSLGQGRGEQYF	TGCGCCAGCAGCTTGGGGCAGGGTCGGGGGGAGCAGTACTTC
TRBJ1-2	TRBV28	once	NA	CASSPLGGAHGYTF	TGTGCCAGCAGTCCCCTAGGGGGGGCCCATGGCTACACCTTC
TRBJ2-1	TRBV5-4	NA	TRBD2	CASIVGLAGDGEQFF	TGTGCCAGCATTGTAGGACTAGCGGGAGATGGGGAGCAGTTCTTC
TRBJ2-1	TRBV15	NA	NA	CATSRVGAPEQFF	TGTGCCACCAGCAGAGTGGGAGCCCCTGAGCAGTTCTTC
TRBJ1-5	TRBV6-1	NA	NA	CASSEAGQQNQPQHF	TGTGCCAGCAGTGAAGCCGGGCAGCAAAATCAGCCCCAGCATTTT
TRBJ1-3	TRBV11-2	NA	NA	CASSLAVGPGNTIYF	TGTGCCAGCAGCTTAGCCGTGGGACCTGGAAACACCATATATTTT
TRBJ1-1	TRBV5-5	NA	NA	CASSLIGYRAEAFF	TGTGCCAGCAGCTTGATCGGGTACAGGGCGGAAGCTTTCTTT
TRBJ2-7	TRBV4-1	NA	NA	CASSRLTGFDEQYF	TGCGCCAGCAGCCGCCTTACAGGGTTCGACGAGCAGTACTTC
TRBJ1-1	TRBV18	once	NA	CASSPLVTTFMNTEAFF	TGTGCCAGCTCACCACTGGTAACGACCTTCATGAACACTGAAGCTTTCTTT
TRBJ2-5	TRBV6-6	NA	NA	CASSYSGPGYQETQYF	TGTGCCAGCAGTTACTCAGGACCGGGGTACCAAGAGACCCAGTACTTC
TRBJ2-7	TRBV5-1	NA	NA	CASSPSDYEQYF	TGCGCCAGCAGCCCTTCCGATTACGAGCAGTACTTC
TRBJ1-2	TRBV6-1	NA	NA	CASSELREAGYTF	TGTGCCAGCAGTGAACTCAGGGAGGCTGGCTACACCTTC
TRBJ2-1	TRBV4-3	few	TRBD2	CAAGRTSNSYNEQFF	TGCGCCGCGGGCCGGACTAGTAACTCCTACAATGAGCAGTTCTTC
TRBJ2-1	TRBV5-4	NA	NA	CASSPPDRLNEQFF	TGTGCCAGCAGCCCTCCCGACAGACTTAATGAGCAGTTCTTC
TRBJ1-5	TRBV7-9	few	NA	CASSTPGPSNQPQHF	TGTGCCAGCAGCACACCGGGCCCTAGCAATCAGCCCCAGCATTTT
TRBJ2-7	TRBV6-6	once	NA	CASSYVWGPYEQYF	TGTGCCAGCAGTTACGTTTGGGGCCCCTACGAGCAGTACTTC
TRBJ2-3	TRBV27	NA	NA	CASSHPLRVGTDTQYF	TGTGCCAGCAGCCACCCTTTAAGGGTTGGCACAGATACGCAGTATTTT
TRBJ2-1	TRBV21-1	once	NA	CASNSLGGQLVYNEQFF	TGTGCCAGCAACTCCTTGGGCGGCCAACTGGTCTACAATGAGCAGTTCTTC
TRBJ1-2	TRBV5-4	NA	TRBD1	CASSLEVLQGGPYTF	TGTGCCAGCAGCTTGGAGGTCCTACAGGGGGGCCCCTACACCTTC
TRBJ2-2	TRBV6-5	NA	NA	CASSYSFRTGELFF	TGTGCCAGCAGTTACTCGTTCCGGACCGGGGAGCTGTTTTTT